The T cell receptor beta chain described here comes from a study of blood T cells in healthy people across ages. Sample-barcoded 5' priming and a J-beta primer mix drove a second PCR of roughly 7 to 11 cycles. MiXCR, run by TCRdb on the 5' RACE reads, gives a single entry per CDR3 protein. The table shows around 990,000 distinct CDR3 sequences, with more than 30% occurring only once. There are 14 residues in the CDR3. Germline V gene lookup returns CDR1 SQVTM and CDR2 ANQGSEA. Trimming took 1 base from V and 5 from J, leaving 14 bases between them. Only a few counts were recorded for this clonotype. Sequencing input: blood. The TCR was taken from a man between 18 and 35 years old in good health. The chain combines TRBV29-1 with TRBJ1-1; D not resolved. The CDR3 sequence: CSVEGSGGRTEAFF. CDR3 nucleotides: TGCAGCGTTGAAGGGTCCGGAGGTCGGACTGAAGCTTTCTTT.